The source of this T cell receptor beta chain is a study of cytomegalovirus exposure and HLA in healthy donors. Study conclusions and caveats: Reports indicate that TCR beta sequences accurately predicted the HLA-A and HLA-B alleles of most subjects. In vitro testing confirmed three CMV-associated chains as specific for CMV antigens. Later analysis demonstrated an association between a missense DCLRE1C variant and TCR beta V- and J-gene trimming.

Regarding this clone: Its antigen is not identified.

Germline CDR1 and CDR2: SGHTS and YDEGEE. Losses at the gene ends were 8 bases for V and 4 bases for J; bases not matched to a gene: 5. The CDR3 length is 13 residues. Primers: 60 Vbeta forward and 13 Jbeta reverse. The table came from immunoSEQ multiplex PCR; TCRdb's copy has only in-frame clones and leaves some out. In the table there are around 150,000 clones, roughly three quarters of which are singletons. Each donor was nominally healthy when sampled (though unrecorded immune exposures were likely). The chain is built from TRBV5-8 and TRBJ2-5; 10 positions agree with TRBD2. The sample was PBMCs. This receptor was taken from a man aged 25 to 40 in good health and CMV-seronegative. The CDR3: CARRTSGIETQYF. DNA for the CDR3: TGTGCCAGGCGAACTAGCGGGATAGAGACCCAGTACTTC.